This T cell receptor beta chain was sequenced for a study of PD-1 blockade in classical Hodgkin lymphoma. The patients all showed relapse after autologous stem cell transplantation, while their brentuximab vedotin exposure varied. With regard to this clone: The antigen is unknown.

The study's findings and limits: Repertoire difference causes, possibly disease activity or prior therapy, remain undefined. At C4D1, TCR diversity had climbed significantly for CD4+ cells, though not for CD8+ cells. Relapsed/refractory patients reportedly had lower baseline diversity than newly diagnosed patients. The baseline diversity of complete responders showed similarity to that of newly diagnosed patients.

The protocol was immunoSEQ multiplex PCR, while the TCRdb copy is restricted to in-frame clones and leaves out a portion. This table has approximately 58,000 clones, approximately 90% appearing once. The CDR3 has 15 residues. Trimming took off 3 bases at V and 6 bases at J, with 15 bases between the two ends. Germline lookup yields CDR1 MGHDK and CDR2 SYGVNS. The source is a human donor with classical Hodgkin lymphoma. The rearrangement joins TRBV25-1 to TRBJ2-4, with unresolved D. The source material was peripheral blood mononuclear cells (PBMCs), sampled before the second cycle of nivolumab. The DNA for the CDR3 is TGTGCCAGCAGTGATTCCACAGACCCTCGAAACATTCAGTACTTC. Translating it yields CASSDSTDPRNIQYF.